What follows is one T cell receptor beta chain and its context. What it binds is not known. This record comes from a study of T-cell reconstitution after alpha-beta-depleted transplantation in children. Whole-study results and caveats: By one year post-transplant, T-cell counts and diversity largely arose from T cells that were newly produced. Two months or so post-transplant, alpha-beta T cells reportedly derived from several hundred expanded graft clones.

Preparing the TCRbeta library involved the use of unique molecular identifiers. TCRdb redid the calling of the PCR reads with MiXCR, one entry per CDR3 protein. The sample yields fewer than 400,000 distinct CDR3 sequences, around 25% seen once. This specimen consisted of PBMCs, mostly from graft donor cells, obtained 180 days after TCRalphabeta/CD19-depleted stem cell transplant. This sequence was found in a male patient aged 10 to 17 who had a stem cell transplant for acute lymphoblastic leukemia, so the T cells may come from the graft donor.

CDR3 residues: CSALDTTSGRISTDTQYF. CDR3 DNA sequence: TGCAGTGCTTTGGATACCACTAGCGGGAGAATCAGCACAGATACGCAGTATTTT. The chain has TRBV20-1 and TRBJ2-3; TRBD2 matches at 11 bases. Germline loops: CDR1 DFQATT, CDR2 SNEGSKA (reference sequence). The V segment lost 5 bases and the J segment 0 bases; nucleotides outside the gene matches: 13. The CDR3 loop spans 18 amino acids.